Listed below are T cell receptor beta chains from one sample, sequenced in a study of blood T cell repertoires in COVID-19. Measured with immunoSEQ multiplex PCR; TCRdb has only the in-frame clones, and not every one. The sample gives around 450,000 clones, about 90% of which show up once; roughly 0.66% is in the top ten. Sequenced sample: PBMCs or T cells enriched from blood (not recorded which). The receptor source for this set is a man aged 18 to 29 who had recovered from COVID-19. Both conserved end residues are part of each CDR3. A D gene is named only where the DNA matches it firmly. Clone size is not always given. Where it is, it says once, few, many or a class for expanded clones.

v_call,j_call,d_call,clone_size,cdr3_aa,cdr3_nt
TRBV19,TRBJ1-5,-,-,CASTIRGSQPQHF,TGTGCCAGTACCATACGGGGTAGTCAGCCCCAGCATTTT
TRBV5-4,TRBJ1-1,TRBD1,-,CASSLIGGEKGITEAFF,TGTGCCAGCAGCCTTATAGGGGGCGAGAAGGGGATCACTGAAGCTTTCTTT
TRBV5-1,TRBJ2-5,TRBD2,-,CASSLSSGGRETQYF,TGCGCCAGCAGCTTGTCTAGCGGGGGTCGAGAGACCCAGTACTTC
TRBV28,TRBJ1-2,-,-,CASSPAGGRHDYGYTF,TGTGCCAGCAGCCCCGCGGGGGGGCGGCATGACTATGGCTACACCTTC
TRBV3-1/TRBV3-2,TRBJ1-4,-,-,CASSQDRRVRKLFF,TGTGCCAGCAGCCAAGATCGGAGGGTGCGGAAACTGTTTTTT
TRBV19,TRBJ1-2,-,-,CASQTGLGGYTF,TGTGCCAGTCAAACAGGGTTAGGCGGCTACACCTTC
TRBV27,TRBJ1-1,TRBD1,-,CASSRDRYEAFF,TGTGCCAGCAGCCGGGACAGATATGAAGCTTTCTTT
TRBV3-1/TRBV3-2,TRBJ2-1,TRBD1,few,CASSHGTGEYSEQFF,TGTGCCAGCAGCCATGGGACAGGGGAGTATAGTGAGCAGTTCTTC
TRBV5-1,TRBJ1-1,-,few,CASSLRYAGRNTEAFF,TGCGCCAGCAGCTTGAGGTACGCAGGGCGGAACACTGAAGCTTTCTTT
TRBV5-1,TRBJ2-1,TRBD1,-,CASSVPLGQVKDEQFF,TGCGCCAGCAGCGTACCCTTGGGACAGGTTAAAGATGAGCAGTTCTTC
TRBV4-2,TRBJ1-1,TRBD1,-,CASSPGQGEHTEAFF,TGTGCCAGCAGCCCGGGACAGGGTGAGCACACTGAAGCTTTCTTT
TRBV9,TRBJ1-5,TRBD1,many,CASNEAGGSQPQHF,TGTGCCAGCAATGAGGCAGGGGGCAGTCAGCCCCAGCATTTT
TRBV15,TRBJ2-1,-,-,CATSKAGGRDEQFF,TGTGCCACCAGCAAAGCCGGGGGGCGCGATGAGCAGTTCTTC
TRBV6-5,TRBJ2-7,-,-,CASSLDGVSGEQYF,TGTGCCAGCAGTTTGGACGGGGTATCGGGAGAGCAGTACTTC
TRBV3-1/TRBV3-2,TRBJ1-2,TRBD1,-,CASSQAGTANYGYTF,TGTGCCAGCAGCCAGGCCGGGACAGCTAACTATGGCTACACCTTC
TRBV15,TRBJ1-1,-,-,CATREGGVTEAFF,TGTGCCACCCGGGAGGGTGGGGTGACTGAAGCTTTCTTT
TRBV11-2,TRBJ2-3,-,few,CASSLDHFYDTQYF,TGTGCCAGCAGCTTAGATCATTTCTACGATACGCAGTATTTT
TRBV7-7,TRBJ2-1,TRBD1,-,CASSPGTGSVDEQFF,TGTGCCAGCTCCCCCGGGACAGGGAGTGTCGATGAGCAGTTCTTC
TRBV7-3,TRBJ1-2,TRBD1,once,CASSPQGGRAPYTF,TGTGCCAGCAGCCCACAGGGGGGCCGAGCGCCCTACACCTTC
TRBV7-9,TRBJ1-2,-,-,CASSLDTSYGYTF,TGTGCCAGCAGCTTAGACACAAGCTATGGCTACACCTTC
TRBV7-9,TRBJ2-7,TRBD2,-,CASSPQVAGGLREQYF,TGTGCCAGCAGCCCCCAGGTAGCGGGGGGGTTGCGCGAGCAGTACTTC
TRBV28,TRBJ1-1,-,-,CASSPHEGMNTEAFF,TGTGCCAGCAGCCCGCATGAGGGAATGAACACTGAAGCTTTCTTT
TRBV5-1,TRBJ1-1,-,-,CASSLVGGQNTEAFF,TGCGCCAGCAGCTTGGTGGGGGGTCAGAACACTGAAGCTTTCTTT
TRBV18,TRBJ1-6,TRBD1,few,CASSSGQGISPLHF,TGTGCCAGCTCATCGGGACAGGGAATTTCACCCCTCCACTTT
TRBV6-5,TRBJ1-3,TRBD1,-,CASSSGQGAWDTIYF,TGTGCCAGCAGTTCCGGACAGGGGGCCTGGGACACCATATATTTT
TRBV10-3,TRBJ1-3,TRBD1,-,CAISQTGYISYYSGNTIYF,TGTGCCATCAGCCAGACAGGGTACATCAGCTATTACTCTGGAAACACCATATATTTT
TRBV5-6,TRBJ1-2,-,-,CASSLEGLRYGYTF,TGTGCCAGCAGCTTGGAGGGACTTAGATATGGCTACACCTTC
TRBV6-4,TRBJ2-5,TRBD2,-,CASSRLAGETQYF,TGTGCCAGCAGTAGACTAGCGGGAGAGACCCAGTACTTC
TRBV2,TRBJ1-2,-,-,CASTRQRANYGYTF,TGTGCCAGCACTAGACAGCGAGCTAACTATGGCTACACCTTC
TRBV27,TRBJ2-7,TRBD2,few,CASSFSGAASEQYF,TGTGCCAGCAGTTTTAGCGGGGCGGCCTCCGAGCAGTACTTC
TRBV27,TRBJ1-4,-,-,CASSLSTLGKLFF,TGTGCCAGCAGTTTATCAACGCTCGGAAAACTGTTTTTT
TRBV6-5,TRBJ1-4,TRBD1,-,CASTGQGLWEKLFF,TGTGCCAGCACCGGACAGGGGTTATGGGAAAAACTGTTTTTT
TRBV20-1,TRBJ2-7,TRBD2,-,CSASLAGGFGEQYF,TGCAGTGCTAGTTTAGCGGGGGGCTTCGGCGAGCAGTACTTC
TRBV2,TRBJ1-5,-,-,CASRRSTGSQHF,TGTGCCAGCCGACGGAGTACAGGGTCCCAGCATTTT
TRBV2,TRBJ2-3,TRBD1,-,CASSSTGVVTDTQYF,TGTGCCAGCAGCTCGACAGGGGTGGTCACAGATACGCAGTATTTT
TRBV14,TRBJ2-7,-,-,CASSRKDSNSYEQYF,TGTGCCAGCAGCCGCAAGGACAGCAACTCCTACGAGCAGTACTTC
TRBV11-2,TRBJ2-3,TRBD2,-,CASSLETSATDTQYF,TGTGCCAGCAGCTTAGAGACTAGCGCCACAGATACGCAGTATTTT
TRBV25-1,TRBJ2-1,-,-,CASTDNAVYNEQFF,TGTGCCAGCACTGATAACGCGGTTTACAATGAGCAGTTCTTC
TRBV6-1,TRBJ2-7,TRBD1,-,CASSDDRGRSSDEQYF,TGTGCCAGCAGTGATGACAGGGGGCGGTCTTCCGACGAGCAGTACTTC
TRBV5-4,TRBJ1-1,-,-,CASSPGRTNTEAFF,TGTGCCAGCAGCCCCGGGAGGACGAACACTGAAGCTTTCTTT
TRBV2,TRBJ1-2,TRBD1,once,CASTRDRGFDGYTF,TGTGCCAGCACTAGGGACAGGGGTTTCGATGGCTACACCTTC
TRBV11-1,TRBJ2-3,-,-,CASSLGASGSTDTQYF,TGTGCCAGCAGCCTAGGGGCGAGCGGGAGCACAGATACGCAGTATTTT
TRBV27,TRBJ2-7,TRBD1,-,CASSGDRGNEQYF,TGTGCCAGCAGTGGGGACAGGGGTAACGAGCAGTACTTC
TRBV25-1,TRBJ1-2,-,-,CASSERGGGYTF,TGTGCCAGCAGTGAAAGGGGAGGTGGCTACACCTTC
TRBV2,TRBJ1-3,-,-,CAIQGTAGNTIYF,TGTGCCATCCAGGGTACCGCTGGAAACACCATATATTTT
TRBV14,TRBJ2-1,-,-,CASSQVNRHNEQFF,TGTGCCAGCAGTCAAGTCAACAGGCACAATGAGCAGTTCTTC
TRBV7-9,TRBJ1-1,-,-,CASSRNSGNTEAFF,TGTGCCAGCAGCAGAAACTCGGGGAACACTGAAGCTTTCTTT